This passage covers 27 T cell receptor beta chains from one sample sequenced in a study of neurological immune-mediated disorders. Sample time point: longitudinal time-point 1 (baseline). TCRdb used MiXCR to reprocess the 5' RACE reads, holding one entry per CDR3 protein. The sample holds tens of thousands of distinct CDR3 sequences, around 13% seen once. Sequencing input: PBMCs. These receptor sequences come from a female donor with HTLV-1-associated myelopathy (HAM/TSP).

By sample share, this clonotype is medium-sized. The gene calls are TRBV2 and TRBJ2-7, with D possibly being TRBD1 (6 bases). V gave up 6 bases and J gave up 3 bases, with 12 bases separating them. This CDR3 has 13 amino acids. Germline lookup yields CDR1 SNHLY and CDR2 FYNNEI. The CDR3 DNA reads TGTGCCAGCAGGAGGACAGCCAGCTACGAGCAGTACTTC. It translates to CASRRTASYEQYF.

This clonotype came up a few times. The chain has TRBV7-8 and TRBJ2-3, with TRBD2 identical over 9 bases. The CDR3 runs 16 residues. V shed 0 bases and J 5 bases; nucleotides not matched to a gene: 6. Germline V gene sequence: CDR1 SGHVS, CDR2 FQNEAQ. The CDR3 nucleotides are TGTGCCAGCAGCTTAGCGTTTAGCGGGGGACAAGATACGCAGTATTTT. It specifies CASSLAFSGGQDTQYF.

With regard to this clonotype: Lacking the conserved final phenylalanine or tryptophan, this CDR3 likely reflects a read error. The chain carries TRBV12-3 or TRBV12-4 and TRBJ2-7; either TRBD1 or TRBD2 may fit D (5 bases each). CDR3 length: 13 residues. The V end was cut by 5 bases, the J end by 1 base, with 9 bases between. The DNA for the CDR3 is TGTGCCAGCAGTCGGGACGGATCCTACGAGCAGTACTAC. This gives the protein CASSRDGSYEQYY.

This clonotype was seen many times. The chain joins TRBV5-1 to TRBJ1-6; 9 nucleotides agree with TRBD1. This CDR3 is built from 14 residues. The junction had 5 bases not matched to a gene; V was cut back by 4 bases and J by 9 bases. Per germline, CDR1 SGHRS and CDR2 YFSETQ. The CDR3 loop reads CASSGTGIPSPLHF. The CDR3 DNA sequence: TGCGCCAGCAGCGGGACAGGGATTCCTTCACCCCTCCACTTT.

About this clonotype: A junction boundary mismatches the germline segment, possibly from a read error. The chain employs TRBV6-6 and TRBJ1-1, with D unclear. The length of the CDR3 is 13 residues. Germline lookup yields CDR1 MNHNY and CDR2 SVGAGI (reference sequence). CDR3 sequence reads: CDSSYRDNTEAFF. CDR3 DNA sequence: TGTGACAGCAGTTACCGGGATAACACTGAAGCTTTCTTT.

This clonotype was seen ten or more times. The rearrangement links TRBV28 to TRBJ2-7; the match to TRBD1 covers 7 bases. The CDR3 length is 14 residues. V shed 6 bases and J 0 bases; nucleotides not matched to a gene: 5. The germline V gene has CDR1 MDHEN and CDR2 SYDVKM. The CDR3, as DNA: TGTGCCAGCAGCCCGACAGGGCGCTCCTACGAGCAGTACTTC. Its protein product is CASSPTGRSYEQYF.

This clonotype was counted many times. The rearrangement joins TRBV9 to TRBJ2-3; D is ambiguous. The CDR3 covers 14 residues. Trimming stripped 0 bases from V and 1 base from J, with 6 bases between. Germline assignment: CDR1 SGDLS and CDR2 YYNGEE. CDR3 bases: TGTGCCAGCAGCGTAGAAAAGGGCACAGATACGCAGTATTTT. Its translation is CASSVEKGTDTQYF.

This clonotype has a count of ten or more. The J gene is TRBJ1-1, the V gene TRBV5-1; 7 positions agree with TRBD1. The germline CDR1 and CDR2 sequences are SGHRS and YFSETQ. The length of the CDR3 is 11 residues. The J segment lost 10 bases and the V segment lost 3 bases, leaving 3 bases of the junction unmatched. The CDR3: CASSSGQRAFF. CDR3 bases: TGCGCCAGCAGCTCGGGACAGCGAGCTTTCTTT.

There are many counts of this clonotype. The gene calls are TRBV20-1 and TRBJ2-3; D ambiguous. The CDR3 is made up of 16 amino acids. Trimming pared 0 bases from V and 2 bases from J, leaving 15 bases between. Germline lookup yields CDR1 DFQATT and CDR2 SNEGSKA (reference sequence). CDR3 region: CSARDQDASSTDTQYF. In DNA form, the CDR3 reads TGCAGTGCTAGAGATCAAGACGCATCGTCCACAGATACGCAGTATTTT.

This clonotype was counted at least ten times. At one of its ends the junction is not consistent with the germline gene, which may arise from a read error. The chain has TRBV20-1 and TRBJ2-5, with D perhaps matching TRBD2 (5 bases). Germline loops: CDR1 DFQATT, CDR2 SNEGSKA (reference sequence). The CDR3 sequence is 11 residues long. The CDR3 here is CSARDGSLRHF. In nucleotides, the CDR3 is TGCAGTGCTAGAGATGGGAGTCTACGGCACTTC.

This clonotype was counted ten times or more. CDR3 in DNA: TGTGCCAGCAGTTTGGTGGGAAGGTGGGCCAACGTCCTGACTTTC. Translating it yields CASSLVGRWANVLTF. The J gene is TRBJ2-6, the V gene TRBV12-3 or TRBV12-4, with D uncertain. V shed 3 bases and J shed 5 bases, with 11 bases lying between them. The CDR3 spans 15 residues.

This clonotype showed up many times. J is TRBJ2-2 and V is TRBV7-2, with D uncertain. V lost 1 base and J lost 7, with 7 bases in between. This CDR3 has 13 amino acids. Germline CDR1 SGHTA, CDR2 FQGNSA. The CDR3 bases are TGTGCCAGCAGCTTAGTTCCAGGCGGGGAGCTGTTTTTT. Translation gives CASSLVPGGELFF.

Ten or more counts support this clonotype. The chain couples TRBV28 to TRBJ1-2; 7 bases align to TRBD1. The CDR3 has 14 residues. Germline-derived CDR1 and CDR2 are MDHEN and SYDVKM. V lost 7 bases to trimming and J lost 3 bases; unmatched junction nucleotides: 8. CDR3 nucleotides: TGTGCCAGCAAAGGACTCACAGGGGACTATGGCTACACCTTC. It is translated as CASKGLTGDYGYTF.

In this sample, this clonotype turned up many times. The genes are TRBV24-1 and TRBJ2-2; TRBD1 matches at 8 bases. Germline V gene lookup returns CDR1 KGHDR and CDR2 SFDVKD. V gave up 5 bases and J gave up 6 bases; unmatched junction bases: 19. The CDR3 runs 19 residues. DNA of the CDR3: TGTGCCACCAGTGCGTATGGACAGGGTAAACTAAACCGGCCCGGGGAGCTGTTTTTT. This codes for CATSAYGQGKLNRPGELFF.

This clonotype showed up many times. This sequence joins TRBV7-7 and TRBJ2-1; D possibly corresponds to TRBD2 (6 bases). V was trimmed by 2 bases and J by 4 bases, leaving 9 bases between them. There are 14 residues in the CDR3. Germline CDR1 SSHAT, CDR2 FNYEAQ (reference sequence). The CDR3 loop is CASSLTSSYNEQFF. In DNA form, the CDR3 reads TGTGCCAGCAGCTTAACTAGCTCTTACAATGAGCAGTTCTTC.

This clonotype appeared many times. The chain recombines TRBV7-8 with TRBJ2-3; TRBD2 matches 7 bases. The CDR3 loop spans 16 amino acids. V shed 6 bases and J 3 bases; nucleotides not matched to a gene: 12. Germline CDR1 and CDR2: SGHVS and FQNEAQ. The CDR3 is CASRGTGLSLTDTQYF. CDR3 DNA: TGTGCCAGCAGAGGAACGGGACTAAGCTTGACAGATACGCAGTATTTT. Using reference TRBV7-8 and TRBJ2-3 for the parts outside the CDR3, the full variable domain is GAGVSQSPRYKVAKRGQDVALRCDPISGHVSLFWYQQALGQGPEFLTYFQNEAQLDKSGLPSDRFFAERPEGSVSTLKIQRTQQEDSAVYLCASRGTGLSLTDTQYFGPGTRLTVL.

This clonotype was seen repeatedly, ten times or more. The J gene is TRBJ1-6, the V gene TRBV28; D is possibly TRBD1 (5 bases). Trimming stripped 7 bases from V and 9 bases from J, with 19 bases between. The CDR3 consists of 15 residues. In germline, CDR1 is MDHEN, CDR2 SYDVKM. The CDR3 DNA reads as TGTGCCAGCATCCCATCAGCGGGGCGTTCTTCACCCCTCCACTTT. It specifies CASIPSAGRSSPLHF. The full variable domain, completed using reference TRBV28 and TRBJ1-6, is DVKVTQSSRYLVKRTGEKVFLECVQDMDHENMFWYRQDPGLGLRLIYFSYDVKMKEKGDIPEGYSVSREKKERFSLILESASTNQTSMYLCASIPSAGRSSPLHFGNGTRLTVT.

This clonotype came up many times. The J gene is TRBJ1-2, the V gene TRBV5-1; TRBD1 is a possible D gene (5 bases). Germline values: CDR1 SGHRS, CDR2 YFSETQ. Deletions cut 4 bases from V and 6 bases from J, with 19 bases between. The CDR3 covers 15 residues. The CDR3 bases are TGCGCCAGCAGCCCGGGGCTTACCTACAGCCATGGCTACACCTTC. This sequence encodes CASSPGLTYSHGYTF.

This clonotype showed up many times. The V call is TRBV20-1, the J call TRBJ2-7; no definite D call. V dropped 8 bases and J dropped 5 bases, with 19 bases sitting between them. Germline-derived CDR1 and CDR2 are DFQATT and SNEGSKA (reference sequence). The CDR3 consists of 13 residues. CDR3 amino acids: CSPHGPGNHEQYF. CDR3 nucleotides: TGCAGTCCCCACGGCCCGGGTAACCACGAGCAGTACTTC.

This clonotype was seen many times. J is TRBJ2-3 and V is TRBV12-3 or TRBV12-4; 7 bases align to TRBD1. J gave up 1 base and V 3 bases, and 10 bases lay outside the gene matches. This CDR3 region has 17 residues. CDR3 DNA sequence: TGTGCCAGCAGTTTGGAGGTGACAGGGTCACGCACAGATACGCAGTATTTT. Amino acid sequence: CASSLEVTGSRTDTQYF.

The chain recombines TRBV29-1 with TRBJ1-5; TRBD1 is a possible D gene (6 bases). The V gene lost 3 bases and the J gene lost 4 bases, with 10 bases spanning the gap. The CDR3 runs to 13 residues. Germline-derived CDR1 and CDR2 are SQVTM and ANQGSEA. CDR3 residues: CSVDDGQNQPQHF. The CDR3 nucleotides are TGCAGCGTTGACGACGGACAGAATCAGCCCCAGCATTTT.

This clonotype came up many times. V gene TRBV29-1 combines with J gene TRBJ1-5; 7 positions match TRBD1. The CDR3 covers 15 residues. V lost 3 bases to trimming and J lost 2 bases; unmatched junction nucleotides: 7. CDR1 and CDR2 (germline): SQVTM, ANQGSEA. Here the CDR3 DNA reads TGCAGCGTTGATGTAGGGGGCGCGGGCAATCAGCCCCAGCATTTT. Protein sequence: CSVDVGGAGNQPQHF.

In its sample, this clonotype was seen many times. The V and J genes are TRBV10-3 and TRBJ2-7, with TRBD1 matching 9 bases. Per germline, CDR1 ENHRY and CDR2 SYGVKD. This CDR3 comprises 15 residues. After removal of 6 bases from V and 2 bases from J, the junction contained 8 bases not matched to a gene. CDR3 region: CAIRDRGPGAYEQYF. In DNA, the CDR3 is TGTGCCATCAGGGACAGGGGCCCCGGGGCCTACGAGCAGTACTTC.

The CDR3 bases are TGCGCCAGCAGCGCGGGACAGCTCGACTCGAGCATCCAAGAGACCCAGTACTTC. Its protein product is CASSAGQLDSSIQETQYF. This sequence joins TRBV5-1 and TRBJ2-5; a possible D gene is TRBD1 (7 bases). Germline loops: CDR1 SGHRS, CDR2 YFSETQ. V was trimmed by 4 bases and J by 1 base, leaving 23 bases between them. The CDR3 extends over 18 amino acids.

This sequence joins TRBV20-1 and TRBJ2-7; 11 bases are shared with TRBD2. The junction had 7 bases not matched to a gene; V was cut back by 3 bases and J by 6 bases. In germline, CDR1 is DFQATT, CDR2 SNEGSKA (reference sequence). This CDR3 is built from 14 residues. DNA of the CDR3: TGCAGTGCTAGTGTTAGCGGGGGGGTAAGCGAGCAGTACTTC. This codes for CSASVSGGVSEQYF.

This clonotype came up many times. This chain uses TRBV12-3 or TRBV12-4 with TRBJ2-7, with TRBD2 matching 13 bases. This CDR3 has 15 residues. Losses at the gene ends were 5 bases for V and 5 bases for J; bases not matched to a gene: 6. Written as DNA, the CDR3 is TGTGCCAGCAGTAAGACTAGCGGGGGGATTCACGAGCAGTACTTC. It yields the protein CASSKTSGGIHEQYF.

This sequence joins TRBV20-1 and TRBJ2-4; D may be TRBD1 (5 bases). The CDR3 runs to 14 residues. V was trimmed by 5 bases and J by 1 base, leaving 12 bases between them. The germline V gene has CDR1 DFQATT and CDR2 SNEGSKA (reference sequence). The CDR3 loop reads CSAGAQAAKNIQYF. CDR3 DNA sequence: TGCAGTGCTGGGGCCCAGGCGGCCAAAAACATTCAGTACTTC.